These 20 T cell receptor beta chains were all obtained from the same sample, sequenced in a study of regulatory T cells in long-lasting Graves disease. Regarding time point: newly diagnosed GD, antithyroid drugs for less than 3 months. Researchers made the TCR library from RNA that was extracted from PBMCs. Assembly of TCR beta libraries relied on iRepertoire HTBI primers together with Arm-PCR of CDR3 regions. Using its own MiXCR run on the multiplex PCR reads, TCRdb lists one record per CDR3 protein. The sample includes roughly 420,000 distinct CDR3 sequences, around 17% of them seen just once. The data were also submitted as part of a second study, on T cells in Graves' hyperthyroidism and ophthalmopathy.

Sequences were derived from peripheral blood mononuclear cells (PBMCs), sampled at new diagnosis, from a patient treated with antithyroid drugs. All receptors come from a woman in her twenties or thirties with Graves disease.

This clonotype has just a few counts. The chain joins TRBV28 to TRBJ2-6; no definite D call. V lost 3 bases and J lost 4, with 13 bases in between. The germline V gene has CDR1 MDHEN and CDR2 SYDVKM. The CDR3 is 16 amino acids. The CDR3 is CASSFRMGSGANVLTF. CDR3 sequence (DNA): TGTGCCAGCAGTTTTCGTATGGGGTCCGGGGCCAACGTCCTGACTTTC. The whole variable domain, filled in from reference TRBV28 and TRBJ2-6, reads DVKVTQSSRYLVKRTGEKVFLECVQDMDHENMFWYRQDPGLGLRLIYFSYDVKMKEKGDIPEGYSVSREKKERFSLILESASTNQTSMYLCASSFRMGSGANVLTFGAGSRLTVL.

This clonotype was counted once. This clone may be a read error of a much larger clone one base away. The chain recombines TRBV3-1 with TRBJ2-7; D is possibly TRBD1 (6 bases). The CDR3 is made up of 16 amino acids. Germline-derived CDR1 and CDR2 are LGHDT and YNNKEL (reference sequence). The CDR3 is CASSRPFMTGSCEQYF. The CDR3 DNA follows: TGTGCCAGCAGCCGCCCGTTCATGACAGGTTCCTGCGAGCAGTACTTC.

This clonotype was recorded a few times. The chain combines TRBV20-1 with TRBJ2-5; 11 nucleotides agree with TRBD1. Germline trimming cut 6 bases from V and 3 bases from J; bases unmatched to any gene: 9. CDR1 DFQATT and CDR2 SNEGSKA come from the germline V gene (reference sequence). This CDR3 contains 15 residues. The CDR3 region is CSALVRTGGEETQYF. In nucleotides, the CDR3 is TGCAGTGCGTTAGTAAGGACAGGGGGCGAAGAGACCCAGTACTTC.

Ten or more counts support this clonotype. The V call is TRBV30, the J call TRBJ2-7; 10 bases line up with TRBD2. The J segment lost 2 bases and the V segment lost 2 bases, leaving 0 bases of the junction unmatched. Germline V lookup: CDR1 GTSNPN, CDR2 SVGIG (reference sequence). The length of the CDR3 is 13 residues. The CDR3, as DNA: TGTGCCTGGAGTAGCGGGAGGGCCTACGAGCAGTACTTC. Its protein product is CAWSSGRAYEQYF.

The V call is TRBV18, the J call TRBJ2-7; D is perhaps TRBD2 (5 bases). Trimming shortened V by 6 bases and J by 4 bases, and 19 bases separated the two germline ends. There are 15 residues in the CDR3. Germline V gene sequence: CDR1 KGHSH, CDR2 LQKENI. The CDR3 here is CASSALAGGAYEQYF. The CDR3 nucleotides read TGTGCCAGCTCGGCCCTAGCCGGCGGAGCTTACGAGCAGTACTTC.

There are many counts of this clonotype. The V gene is TRBV7-6, the J gene TRBJ1-1; TRBD1 is a possible D gene (6 bases). V lost 0 bases, J lost 2 bases, and 13 bases lay in between. CDR1 is SGHVS, CDR2 FNYEAQ, per germline. The CDR3 length is 16 residues. For the CDR3, the DNA is TGTGCCAGCAGCTTAGCGGGGGCAGAACCCAACACTGAAGCTTTCTTT. It is translated as CASSLAGAEPNTEAFF.

The V call is TRBV6-1, the J call TRBJ1-3; 8 bases are shared with TRBD1. V lost 6 bases to trimming and J lost 9 bases; unmatched junction nucleotides: 10. CDR1 is MNHNS and CDR2 is SASEGT in the germline V gene. The length of the CDR3 is 14 residues. In nucleotides, the CDR3 is TGTGCCAGCAGGCAACCGGGACAGGACCCCACCATATATTTT. Its translation is CASRQPGQDPTIYF.

This clonotype was observed at least ten times. The chain has TRBV29-1 and TRBJ1-1; D not resolved. CDR1 and CDR2 (germline): SQVTM, ANQGSEA. The V and J ends lost 5 bases and 2 bases respectively, with 12 bases between them. CDR3 length: 13 residues. The CDR3, as DNA: TGCAGCGTTACATTGGAGAGAAACACTGAAGCTTTCTTT. This sequence encodes CSVTLERNTEAFF.

This clonotype was seen repeatedly, ten times or more. The J gene is TRBJ2-2, the V gene TRBV12-3 or TRBV12-4; tentative D call: TRBD2 (5 bases). There are 15 residues in the CDR3. V was pared by 6 bases and J by 6 bases, with 17 bases between. CDR3 loop: CASRYPGLLSGELFF. DNA for the CDR3: TGTGCCAGCAGATACCCTGGACTCCTCTCCGGGGAGCTGTTTTTT.

In its sample, this clonotype was seen a few times. V is TRBV10-2 and J is TRBJ1-4; 7 bases align to TRBD1. J was trimmed by 6 bases and V by 1 base; bases with no gene match: 5. The length of the CDR3 is 15 residues. CDR1 and CDR2 from the germline V gene are WSHSY and SAAADI. Here the CDR3 DNA reads TGCGCCAGCAGTGAGTACCGGGACAGAGATGAAAAACTGTTTTTT. Translated: CASSEYRDRDEKLFF.

V gene TRBV20-1 combines with J gene TRBJ2-7; perhaps D is TRBD1 or TRBD2 (5 bases each). This CDR3 has 17 residues. Trimming took off 2 bases at V and 1 base at J, with 21 bases between the two ends. CDR1 is DFQATT and CDR2 is SNEGSKA in the germline V gene (reference sequence). CDR3: CSARSGSRVLGSYEQYF. In nucleotides, the CDR3 is TGCAGTGCTAGATCGGGGAGCAGGGTGCTTGGGTCCTACGAGCAGTACTTC.

This clonotype was recorded many times. This chain uses TRBV7-3 with TRBJ2-1; TRBD1 might be the D (6 bases). The V gene's germline CDR1 is SGHTA and CDR2 FQGTGA. V lost 4 bases and J lost 4, with 14 bases in between. The CDR3 is 15 residues long. The CDR3 nucleotides are TGTGCCAGCAGCTCTGGACAGATTCCGTACAATGAGCAGTTCTTC. Its protein is CASSSGQIPYNEQFF. Drawing the rest from reference TRBV7-3 and TRBJ2-1, the complete variable domain is GAGVSQTPSNKVTEKGKYVELRCDPISGHTALYWYRQSLGQGPEFLIYFQGTGAADDSGLPNDRFFAVRPEGSVSTLKIQRTERGDSAVYLCASSSGQIPYNEQFFGPGTRLTVL.

This chain uses TRBV3-1 with TRBJ1-4, with 9 bases matching TRBD1. Germline loops: CDR1 LGHDT, CDR2 YNNKEL (reference sequence). Germline trimming cut 0 bases from V and 8 bases from J; bases unmatched to any gene: 7. The CDR3 length is 16 residues. The CDR3: CASSQEQGQGGEKLFF. CDR3 in DNA: TGTGCCAGCAGCCAAGAGCAGGGACAGGGTGGCGAAAAACTGTTTTTT.

This clonotype has at least ten counts. CDR3 in amino acids: CSKVDLVSGQETQYF. The CDR3 DNA follows: TGCAGTAAAGTTGATCTAGTGAGCGGCCAAGAGACCCAGTACTTC. V usage is TRBV20-1 and J usage is TRBJ2-5; a weak D match, TRBD2 (5 bases). V was clipped by 8 bases and J by 1 base, with 20 bases between them. Germline CDR1 reads DFQATT; CDR2 reads SNEGSKA (reference sequence). The length of the CDR3 is 15 residues.

This clonotype was detected only a few times. The rearrangement links TRBV18 to TRBJ2-3, with TRBD2 matching over 8 bases. The germline V gene has CDR1 KGHSH and CDR2 LQKENI. J gave up 1 base and V 6 bases, and 12 bases lay outside the gene matches. The CDR3 has 17 amino acids. CDR3 protein: CASSLTSGSGGTDTQYF. The CDR3 DNA sequence: TGTGCCAGCTCGCTCACTAGCGGTTCTGGTGGCACAGATACGCAGTATTTT.

This clonotype occurred many times. The chain uses TRBV20-1 and TRBJ2-7, with 9 bases identical to TRBD1. CDR1 and CDR2 from the germline V gene are DFQATT and SNEGSKA (reference sequence). The ends lost 5 bases at V and 3 bases at J; junction bases unmatched: 8. The length of the CDR3 is 14 residues. The CDR3 bases are TGCAGTGCTTCCCCGACAGGGGGAATCTACGAGCAGTACTTC. Translation gives CSASPTGGIYEQYF.

In this sample, this clonotype turned up a few times. V usage is TRBV6-5 and J usage is TRBJ2-1, with TRBD2 identical over 9 bases. From germline, CDR1 is MNHEY and CDR2 SVGAGI. The trim removed 4 bases at V and 4 bases at J, leaving 14 bases unmatched. The CDR3 has 18 amino acids. The CDR3: CASSLIPKTSGEYNEQFF. The CDR3 region has the DNA TGTGCCAGCAGTTTGATCCCTAAGACTAGCGGAGAGTACAATGAGCAGTTCTTC.

This clonotype has a count of ten or more. The chain employs TRBV28 and TRBJ1-4, with 7 bases identical to TRBD1. The J segment lost 0 bases and the V segment lost 5 bases, leaving 3 bases of the junction unmatched. CDR3 length equals 15 residues. Looked up from germline, CDR1 is MDHEN and CDR2 is SYDVKM. CDR3 region: CASSRTGATNEKLFF. The CDR3 DNA follows: TGTGCCAGCAGTCGTACAGGGGCAACTAATGAAAAACTGTTTTTT.

Many counts were recorded for this clonotype. V gene TRBV27 combines with J gene TRBJ2-5; unclear D gene. The length of the CDR3 is 13 residues. Germline assignment: CDR1 MNHEY and CDR2 SMNVEV (reference sequence). Deletions cut 5 bases from V and 5 bases from J, with 12 bases between. The CDR3 loop reads CASSLFGRETQYF. The CDR3 DNA sequence: TGTGCCAGCAGTCTCTTCGGGCGGGAGACCCAGTACTTC.

CDR3 amino acids: CASSSVGEQFF. DNA of the CDR3: TGTGCCAGCAGCTCAGTAGGTGAGCAGTTCTTC. The chain recombines TRBV7-2 with TRBJ2-1; the D is unclear. V gave up 4 bases and J gave up 9 bases, with 7 bases separating them. The CDR3 contains 11 residues. Germline V gene lookup returns CDR1 SGHTA and CDR2 FQGNSA.